This entry describes one TCR beta chain. This clonotype was counted between two and nine times. The antigen it binds to is not known. The sample holds no much larger clone one base away, and base qualities are not on file. Preparation of the library involved PCR. These reads were obtained on an Illumina HiSeq 2500. To reduce PCR and sequencing biases, unique molecular identifiers were built into the TCR beta cDNA libraries. Every 1 to 10 million input T cells yielded 500,000 or so cDNA molecules, meaning each molecule approximated one T cell. The patient libraries were prepared and sequenced with the same protocol used for the earlier healthy control dataset. Within a given batch, samples were prepared together, multiplexed and sequenced on the same HiSeq lane. The authors' analysis ran thus. Raw barcoded reads were processed with MIGEC, and single-read molecular identifier groups were discarded before consensus assembly and CDR3 extraction. Clonotype tables were post-analysed with VDJtools, normalizing diversity by down-sampling all datasets to the smallest sample size. In repertoire overlap clustering, CDR3 amino acid sequences, but not nucleotide sequences, were matched to correct batch-related cross-sample contamination. TCRdb's own reprocessing of the public reads used fastp at Q25 and MiXCR and kept productive beta chains. Rows merge per CDR3 protein into single entries with the most common DNA and genes. In this record, the V and J calls reflect TCRdb's handling and not the investigators' own analysis. For this sample the table gives about 800,000 distinct CDR3 sequences, of which 30% were detected only once. Together, the top ten hold about 0.5% of the sample.

TCR beta repertoires were profiled from peripheral blood of roughly twelve young patients with multiple sclerosis to demonstrate the VDJtools post-analysis software. The patients with multiple sclerosis were children and adolescents between roughly 6 and 17 years of age. This record comes from a study of post-analysis software for immune sequencing data (dated by TCRdb to between 2014 and 2016). A note on the overall study: The recorded disease courses included relapsing-remitting, secondary progressive and progressive-relapsing multiple sclerosis, and some patients had no subtype annotation. A subset of samples was prepared in parallel using single-end sample barcoding, then pooled and co-amplified after Illumina adapter ligation. The patient repertoires were set against about 10 previously published healthy control repertoires from donors whose ages ranged from 6 to 25 years. What the work shows at the level of the full study, not this receptor alone: Significantly higher frequencies in patients than in controls were found for roughly 5 TRBV segments, including TRBV5-6, TRBV5-1 and TRBV20-1. When samples were clustered directly using the F measure, samples prepared in the same batch co-clustered strongly, which prompted a batch-effect correction. The multiple sclerosis patient group was slightly younger than the control group. Multiple sclerosis patients had significantly lower normalized Chao1 diversity than controls, a result that suggests substantial peripheral T-cell clonal expansion.

The junction carries 17 bases between V and J, which are trimmed by 3 bases and 4 bases respectively. Counted from cysteine to phenylalanine, this CDR3 has 16 amino acids. This entry keeps only the CDR3 DNA: 48 bases, framed from base 1. Based on the germline V gene, the CDR1 and CDR2 sequences are SGHDT and YYEEEE. The sequencing input was blood. The sequence joins TRBV5-6 to TRBJ2-1; perhaps TRBD1 is the D gene, with 6 bases matching. This clonotype originated in a girl aged 10 to 17 with multiple sclerosis. This receptor carries the CDR3 CASSSVTGFRYNEQFF. DNA sequence: TGTGCCAGCAGCTCGGTAACAGGGTTCCGTTACAATGAGCAGTTCTTC. Supplemented by the reference TRBV5-6 and TRBJ2-1 proteins around the CDR3, the complete variable domain is DAGVTQSPTHLIKTRGQQVTLRCSPKSGHDTVSWYQQALGQGPQFIFQYYEEEERQRGNFPDRFSGHQFPNYSSELNVNALLLGDSALYLCASSSVTGFRYNEQFFGPGTRLTVL.